This entry lists 24 T cell receptor beta chains sequenced from one sample in a study of T cell responses to AZD1222 COVID-19 vaccine. Sequencing was performed with immunoSEQ multiplex PCR; in TCRdb, only in-frame clones are kept and a portion is missing. The data hold more than 120,000 clones, with around 84% observed a single time. The specimen comprised peripheral blood, sampled 28 days after the second AZD1222 dose. Every receptor here comes from an adult who received the AZD1222 COVID-19 vaccine.

The V and J genes are TRBV5-1 and TRBJ2-3; a weak D match, TRBD1 (5 bases). The ends were cut back, 3 bases at V and 0 bases at J, with 11 bases in the middle. CDR3 length: 15 residues. Germline assignment: CDR1 SGHRS and CDR2 YFSETQ. DNA for the CDR3: TGCGCCAGCAGCTGGGGCCCCCCTAGCACAGATACGCAGTATTTT. It codes for CASSWGPPSTDTQYF.

This clone was detected only once. CDR3: CATATGARGSYEQYF. CDR3 bases: TGTGCCACAGCTACAGGGGCGAGGGGTTCCTACGAGCAGTACTTC. This chain links TRBV10-3 with TRBJ2-7; 7 nucleotides line up with TRBD1. Unmatched junction bases numbered 13, after V lost 10 bases and J lost 1 base. The CDR3 covers 15 residues. Per germline, CDR1 ENHRY and CDR2 SYGVKD.

The chain uses TRBV11-2 and TRBJ2-7, with D perhaps being TRBD1 or TRBD2 (5 bases each). Deletions cut 5 bases from V and 0 bases from J, with 14 bases between. Germline values: CDR1 SGHAT, CDR2 FQNNGV. The CDR3 is 15 residues long. This CDR3 reads CASSPRGASSYEQYF. CDR3 nucleotide sequence: TGTGCCAGCAGCCCTCGAGGGGCGAGCTCCTACGAGCAGTACTTC.

The V and J genes are TRBV11-2 and TRBJ1-5; D unclear. The CDR3 is 12 amino acids. Germline CDR1 and CDR2: SGHAT and FQNNGV. Trimming left V 4 bases short and J 4 bases short, with 5 bases between. In DNA form, the CDR3 reads TGTGCCAGCAGCTCTTTAAATCAGCCCCAGCATTTT. It encodes CASSSLNQPQHF.

The chain links TRBV7-8 to TRBJ1-2, with a weak D call TRBD1 (5 bases). Trimming took 5 bases from V and 4 from J, leaving 11 bases between them. The V gene's germline CDR1 is SGHVS and CDR2 FQNEAQ. This CDR3 spans 13 amino acids. The CDR3 loop is CASSTSGGYGYTF. The CDR3 DNA sequence: TGTGCCAGCAGCACCTCGGGGGGCTATGGCTACACCTTC.

This rearrangement joins TRBV19 to TRBJ1-6, with D tentatively TRBD1 (5 bases). V shed 5 bases and J shed 3 bases, with 5 bases lying between them. Germline-derived CDR1 and CDR2 are LNHDA and SQIVND (reference sequence). The CDR3 is made up of 13 amino acids. CDR3 DNA sequence: TGTGCCAGTAGTGACAGCTATAATTCACCCCTCCACTTT. Translating gives CASSDSYNSPLHF.

The chain is built from TRBV16 and TRBJ1-5; D not resolved. Trimming pared 2 bases from V and 3 bases from J, leaving 8 bases between. The CDR3 has 14 amino acids. Germline CDR1 and CDR2: KGHSY and FQNENV. The CDR3 region is CASSQKEPNQPQHF. In DNA, the CDR3 is TGTGCCAGCAGCCAAAAGGAGCCCAATCAGCCCCAGCATTTT.

V is TRBV2 and J is TRBJ2-1, with D unclear. V lost 7 bases and J 0 bases, leaving 13 bases between the germline ends. Germline-derived CDR1 and CDR2 are SNHLY and FYNNEI. CDR3 size: 15 residues. In DNA form, the CDR3 reads TGTGCCAGCATCCAAACCAGGAGCTCCTACAATGAGCAGTTCTTC. Amino acids: CASIQTRSSYNEQFF.

CDR3 bases: TGTGCCAGCAGCTTATCCTTGGGACAAAGTGAAGCTTTCTTT. Translating gives CASSLSLGQSEAFF. The chain links TRBV7-9 to TRBJ1-1, with a weak D call TRBD1 (6 bases). Germline loops: CDR1 SEHNR, CDR2 FQNEAQ (reference sequence). Between the trimmed V and J ends, which lost 2 bases and 7 bases, there was a span of 14 bases. This CDR3 region has 14 residues.

The chain recombines TRBV5-1 with TRBJ1-3; 9 bases line up with TRBD1. The J segment lost 10 bases and the V segment lost 4 bases, leaving 15 bases of the junction unmatched. Germline-derived CDR1 and CDR2 are SGHRS and YFSETQ. The CDR3 is made up of 16 amino acids. CDR3 nucleotides: TGCGCCAGCAGCCCGATGGTTTTGGGACAGGGCTGGACCATATATTTT. The encoded protein is CASSPMVLGQGWTIYF.

The chain joins TRBV7-9 to TRBJ2-3; 9 bases agree with TRBD2. Trimming removed 7 bases from V and 0 bases from J; junction bases left unmatched: 14. The CDR3 consists of 18 residues. Germline V gives CDR1 SEHNR, CDR2 FQNEAQ (reference sequence). The DNA of the CDR3 is TGTGCCAGCACTCCGCGCGGTATTGCGGGGGGGAGCACAGATACGCAGTATTTT. It is translated as CASTPRGIAGGSTDTQYF.

V usage is TRBV11-2 and J usage is TRBJ2-7, with D hard to call. V lost 6 bases, J lost 4 bases, and 13 bases lay in between. Germline V gene data show CDR1 as SGHAT and CDR2 as FQNNGV. The CDR3 sequence is 13 residues long. In nucleotides, the CDR3 is TGTGCCAGCAGAATTGGTTTCCTTTACGAGCAGTACTTC. Amino acid sequence: CASRIGFLYEQYF.

This chain joins TRBV10-3 and TRBJ1-1, with 9 bases aligning to TRBD1. The V gene's germline CDR1 is ENHRY and CDR2 SYGVKD. This CDR3 spans 13 amino acids. The V segment lost 7 bases and the J segment 1 base; nucleotides outside the gene matches: 1. Here the CDR3 reads CAIMGQGNTEAFF. The CDR3 coding sequence is TGTGCCATCATGGGACAGGGGAACACTGAAGCTTTCTTT.

Regarding this clone: A read error is the likely source, as a far larger clone sits one nucleotide away. V gene TRBV3-1 (or the pseudogene TRBV3-2) combines with J gene TRBJ2-7; D not resolved. The germline gives CDR1 LGHDT, CDR2 YNNKEL (reference sequence). This CDR3 has 12 residues. Trimming stripped 0 bases from V and 3 bases from J, with 3 bases between. This CDR3 reads CASSQDNYEQYF. DNA for the CDR3: TGTGCCAGCAGCCAAGACAACTACGAGCAGTACTTC.

The chain joins TRBV5-6 to TRBJ1-4; no definite D call. The CDR3 consists of 13 residues. Germline V CDR1 and CDR2: SGHDT, YYEEEE. V lost 0 bases and J 10 bases, leaving 10 bases between the germline ends. In DNA form, the CDR3 reads TGTGCCAGCAGCTTGGCGGACCTAGGAAAACTGTTTTTT. It translates to CASSLADLGKLFF.

The rearrangement uses TRBV5-1 and TRBJ2-5, with D possibly matching TRBD2 (6 bases). Germline V CDR1 and CDR2: SGHRS, YFSETQ. The CDR3 has 13 residues. V lost 4 bases to trimming and J lost 1 base, with 8 bases between them. The chain's CDR3 is CASSVSGQETQYF. CDR3 DNA: TGCGCCAGCAGCGTTAGCGGCCAAGAGACCCAGTACTTC.

This chain uses TRBV3-1 (or the pseudogene TRBV3-2) with TRBJ2-3, with 11 bases lining up with TRBD2. The CDR3 totals 17 residues. Germline V gene data show CDR1 as LGHDT and CDR2 as YNNKEL (reference sequence). Trimming at V came to 3 bases and at J to 1 base, leaving 6 bases not matched to a gene. The CDR3 nucleotides read TGTGCCAGCAGCCAGGCCCGTAGCGGGAGGGGCACAGATACGCAGTATTTT. Protein product: CASSQARSGRGTDTQYF.

The chain recombines TRBV19 with TRBJ2-1; 7 bases agree with TRBD1. Trimming took 4 bases from V and 2 from J; bases not matched to a gene: 11. The CDR3 consists of 17 residues. Germline assignment: CDR1 LNHDA and CDR2 SQIVND (reference sequence). As DNA, the CDR3 is TGTGCCAGTAGTACCACTGTAGGGCAGGGGGCCTACAATGAGCAGTTCTTC. It is translated as CASSTTVGQGAYNEQFF.

The chain has TRBV2 and TRBJ2-7; tentative D call: TRBD1 (6 bases). The CDR3 totals 14 residues. The V end was cut by 6 bases, the J end by 5 bases, with 17 bases between. CDR1 is SNHLY, CDR2 FYNNEI, per germline. Here the CDR3 reads CASRPYRERNEQYF. CDR3 coding DNA: TGTGCCAGCAGACCCTACAGGGAAAGGAACGAGCAGTACTTC.

The chain joins TRBV5-1 to TRBJ1-5, with D unclear. The CDR3 extends over 13 amino acids. V was shortened by 1 base and J by 7 bases, with 9 bases between the two germline ends. Germline V lookup: CDR1 SGHRS, CDR2 YFSETQ. In nucleotides, the CDR3 is TGCGCCAGCAGCTTGACGTCTGACCAGCCCCAGCATTTT. Its protein product is CASSLTSDQPQHF. Full variable domain (remainder filled in from reference TRBV5-1 and TRBJ1-5): KAGVTQTPRYLIKTRGQQVTLSCSPISGHRSVSWYQQTPGQGLQFLFEYFSETQRNKGNFPGRFSGRQFSNSRSEMNVSTLELGDSALYLCASSLTSDQPQHFGDGTRLSIL.

This clone turned up a few times. The chain carries TRBV19 and TRBJ1-5; a weak D match, TRBD1 (6 bases). With 6 bases removed from V and 4 bases from J, the gap between germline ends came to 22 bases. The germline V gene has CDR1 LNHDA and CDR2 SQIVND (reference sequence). CDR3 length: 17 residues. CDR3 DNA: TGTGCCAGTAGCCCTGCTGGGGGGGGGCGAGCAAATCAGCCCCAGCATTTT. Translated, it gives CASSPAGGGRANQPQHF. The variable domain in full, completed from reference TRBV19 and TRBJ1-5, reads DGGITQSPKYLFRKEGQNVTLSCEQNLNHDAMYWYRQDPGQGLRLIYYSQIVNDFQKGDIAEGYSVSREKKESFPLTVTSAQKNPTAFYLCASSPAGGGRANQPQHFGDGTRLSIL.

The rearrangement joins TRBV15 to TRBJ2-3, with 10 bases fitting TRBD2. V was clipped by 11 bases and J by 2 bases; unmatched bases: 13. CDR1 LNHNV and CDR2 YYDKDF come from the germline V gene (reference sequence). The CDR3 runs to 16 residues. Here the CDR3 DNA reads TGTGCCCCCGGGGGACGGAGCGGGGGGGTCACAGATACGCAGTATTTT. Residues: CAPGGRSGGVTDTQYF.

V is TRBV15 and J is TRBJ2-3; D remains ambiguous. Looked up from germline, CDR1 is LNHNV and CDR2 is YYDKDF (reference sequence). V was shortened by 0 bases and J by 2 bases, with 9 bases between the two germline ends. CDR3 length: 15 residues. The CDR3 loop reads CATSRDPGYTDTQYF. The DNA of the CDR3 is TGTGCCACCAGCAGAGATCCGGGCTACACAGATACGCAGTATTTT.

CDR3 sequence: CASSSGDSGGEEQYF. In DNA, the CDR3 is TGTGCCAGCAGCTCCGGGGATAGCGGGGGGGAAGAGCAGTACTTC. The chain uses TRBV7-6 and TRBJ2-7; 11 bases match TRBD2. CDR1 and CDR2 (germline): SGHVS, FNYEAQ. CDR3 length equals 15 residues. The J segment lost 7 bases and the V segment lost 4 bases, leaving 9 bases of the junction unmatched.